This T cell receptor beta chain was retrieved from a study of cytomegalovirus exposure and HLA in healthy donors. Study results and caveats: TCR beta chains associated with HLA were, in a later analysis, more clonally expanded than equally common others.

The V segment lost 7 bases and the J segment 11 bases; nucleotides outside the gene matches: 15. This CDR3 contains 15 residues. Germline V gives CDR1 LNHNV, CDR2 YYDKDF (reference sequence). Regarding this clone: What it recognizes is unknown.

Amplification used 60 Vbeta primers and 13 Jbeta primers. The assay was immunoSEQ multiplex PCR, and TCRdb's table has in-frame clones only and misses some. The table for this sample gives about 200,000 clones. This TCR derives from a boy younger than 18 in good health and CMV-seronegative. Sequenced input: PBMCs. This chain uses TRBV15 with TRBJ1-5, with 9 bases aligning to TRBD1. CDR3 bases: TGTGCCACCAAGGGAGGTGTGGGACAGGGACAGTCCCAGCATTTT. Protein product: CATKGGVGQGQSQHF.